This is a list of T cell receptor beta chains from one sample in a study of blood T cell repertoires in COVID-19. The protocol was immunoSEQ multiplex PCR, while the TCRdb copy is restricted to in-frame clones and leaves out a portion. This table has 150,000 to 200,000 clones, about 77% appearing once. Specimen: PBMCs or T cells enriched from blood (not recorded which). These receptors were taken from a woman between 50 and 59 years old with acute COVID-19. Each CDR3 is given with its conserved first and last residue. The D gene is left open where the match is weak. Part of the rows lack a size; the others show once, few, many or a class for expanded clones.

j_gene: TRBJ1-1; abundance: .; d_gene: TRBD1; v_gene: TRBV18; CDR3aa: CASSPAYGRGLGNTEAFF; CDR3nt: TGTGCCAGCTCACCAGCCTATGGCAGGGGGCTTGGGAACACTGAAGCTTTCTTT
j_gene: TRBJ1-1; abundance: few; d_gene: TRBD1; v_gene: TRBV7-3; CDR3aa: CASSQTGATNTEAFF; CDR3nt: TGTGCCAGCAGCCAGACAGGGGCGACGAACACTGAAGCTTTCTTT
j_gene: TRBJ1-1; abundance: few; d_gene: .; v_gene: TRBV29-1; CDR3aa: CSVVSQVGTEAFF; CDR3nt: TGCAGCGTTGTGTCGCAGGTCGGCACTGAAGCTTTCTTT
j_gene: TRBJ1-2; abundance: .; d_gene: .; v_gene: TRBV18; CDR3aa: CASSPPDSTANYGYTF; CDR3nt: TGTGCCAGCTCACCCCCAGACTCCACCGCTAACTATGGCTACACCTTC
j_gene: TRBJ1-1; abundance: .; d_gene: .; v_gene: TRBV7-9; CDR3aa: CASSSSRGGTEAFF; CDR3nt: TGTGCCAGCAGCTCGTCGCGGGGGGGCACTGAAGCTTTCTTT
j_gene: TRBJ2-1; abundance: .; d_gene: TRBD2; v_gene: TRBV28; CDR3aa: CASSSPSGGGNEQFF; CDR3nt: TGTGCCAGCAGTTCTCCTAGCGGGGGAGGAAATGAGCAGTTCTTC
j_gene: TRBJ1-3; abundance: .; d_gene: .; v_gene: TRBV7-8; CDR3aa: CASSLAAHRGGNTIYF; CDR3nt: TGTGCCAGCAGCTTAGCAGCCCATCGAGGGGGAAACACCATATATTTT
j_gene: TRBJ2-1; abundance: .; d_gene: TRBD2; v_gene: TRBV19; CDR3aa: CASTPGGTNEQFF; CDR3nt: TGTGCCAGTACCCCGGGAGGGACCAATGAGCAGTTCTTC
j_gene: TRBJ2-1; abundance: .; d_gene: TRBD2; v_gene: TRBV11-2; CDR3aa: CASTGEGTNSYNEQFF; CDR3nt: TGTGCCAGCACGGGGGAGGGGACTAACTCCTACAATGAGCAGTTCTTC
j_gene: TRBJ2-2; abundance: .; d_gene: .; v_gene: TRBV4-3; CDR3aa: CASSQDRRGGTGELFF; CDR3nt: TGCGCCAGCAGCCAAGATCGAAGGGGCGGCACCGGGGAGCTGTTTTTT
j_gene: TRBJ1-1; abundance: .; d_gene: .; v_gene: TRBV5-5; CDR3aa: CASTLSVMNTEAFF; CDR3nt: TGTGCCAGCACCCTGAGTGTTATGAACACTGAAGCTTTCTTT
j_gene: TRBJ2-5; abundance: .; d_gene: TRBD2; v_gene: TRBV30; CDR3aa: CAWIKGTSRGQETQYF; CDR3nt: TGTGCCTGGATCAAAGGGACTAGTAGAGGGCAAGAGACCCAGTACTTC
j_gene: TRBJ1-3; abundance: few; d_gene: .; v_gene: TRBV30; CDR3aa: CAWSSDSYRNTIYF; CDR3nt: TGTGCCTGGAGTTCTGACAGCTACCGAAACACCATATATTTT
j_gene: TRBJ2-3; abundance: .; d_gene: .; v_gene: TRBV6-1; CDR3aa: CASSEARSTDTQYF; CDR3nt: TGTGCCAGCAGTGAAGCGCGCAGCACAGATACGCAGTATTTT
j_gene: TRBJ1-6; abundance: .; d_gene: .; v_gene: TRBV29-1; CDR3aa: CSVREGTNSPLHF; CDR3nt: TGCAGCGTAAGGGAGGGAACTAATTCACCCCTCCACTTT
j_gene: TRBJ1-5; abundance: .; d_gene: TRBD1; v_gene: TRBV19; CDR3aa: CASSPGQGYGQPQHF; CDR3nt: TGTGCCAGTAGCCCGGGACAGGGGTACGGTCAGCCCCAGCATTTT
j_gene: TRBJ1-1; abundance: .; d_gene: .; v_gene: TRBV4-2; CDR3aa: CASSQGEGNTEAFF; CDR3nt: TGTGCCAGCAGCCAAGGAGAGGGGAACACTGAAGCTTTCTTT
j_gene: TRBJ2-1; abundance: .; d_gene: TRBD2; v_gene: TRBV2; CDR3aa: CASSELGVAGKQSSYNEQFF; CDR3nt: TGTGCCAGCAGTGAGCTTGGGGTAGCGGGGAAGCAAAGCTCCTACAATGAGCAGTTCTTC
j_gene: TRBJ1-5; abundance: .; d_gene: .; v_gene: TRBV27; CDR3aa: CASSLLTGINQPQHF; CDR3nt: TGTGCCAGCAGCCTACTCACAGGCATCAATCAGCCCCAGCATTTT
j_gene: TRBJ2-3; abundance: .; d_gene: TRBD1; v_gene: TRBV5-1; CDR3aa: CASSLGQGEIDTQYF; CDR3nt: TGCGCCAGCAGCTTGGGGCAGGGGGAGATAGATACGCAGTATTTT
j_gene: TRBJ2-5; abundance: .; d_gene: TRBD1; v_gene: TRBV7-9; CDR3aa: CASSWGQQETQYF; CDR3nt: TGTGCCAGCAGCTGGGGACAGCAAGAGACCCAGTACTTC
j_gene: TRBJ1-3; abundance: once; d_gene: .; v_gene: TRBV6-5; CDR3aa: CASSYSTWQGGNTIYF; CDR3nt: TGTGCCAGCAGTTACTCGACTTGGCAGGGTGGAAACACCATATATTTT
j_gene: TRBJ1-2; abundance: .; d_gene: .; v_gene: TRBV7-9; CDR3aa: CASSLGLGEPALYGYTF; CDR3nt: TGTGCCAGCAGCTTAGGGTTAGGGGAACCTGCCCTGTATGGCTACACCTTC
j_gene: TRBJ2-3; abundance: .; d_gene: .; v_gene: TRBV19; CDR3aa: CASSIPPWGGRLDTQYF; CDR3nt: TGTGCCAGTAGTATCCCCCCGTGGGGGGGCCGTTTGGATACGCAGTATTTT
j_gene: TRBJ1-5; abundance: .; d_gene: TRBD1; v_gene: TRBV18; CDR3aa: CASSRTGQGSNQPQHF; CDR3nt: TGTGCCAGCTCACGGACGGGACAGGGTAGCAATCAGCCCCAGCATTTT
j_gene: TRBJ2-3; abundance: .; d_gene: .; v_gene: TRBV7-2; CDR3aa: CASSLVSSDTQYF; CDR3nt: TGTGCCAGCAGCTTAGTTAGTTCAGATACGCAGTATTTT
j_gene: TRBJ1-5; abundance: few; d_gene: TRBD1; v_gene: TRBV28; CDR3aa: CASSSTLDREEQPQHF; CDR3nt: TGTGCCAGCAGTTCGACCCTGGACAGGGAAGAGCAGCCCCAGCATTTT
j_gene: TRBJ2-4; abundance: .; d_gene: TRBD2; v_gene: TRBV6-5; CDR3aa: CASSYSLAGGRIQYF; CDR3nt: TGTGCCAGCAGTTACTCTCTAGCGGGGGGCCGCATTCAGTACTTC
j_gene: TRBJ2-5; abundance: .; d_gene: TRBD2; v_gene: TRBV11-2; CDR3aa: CASSSIAGMRTQYF; CDR3nt: TGTGCCAGCAGCTCTATAGCGGGGATGAGGACCCAGTACTTC
j_gene: TRBJ2-3; abundance: .; d_gene: TRBD2; v_gene: TRBV30; CDR3aa: CAWSVSEQGLASRGDTQYF; CDR3nt: TGTGCCTGGAGTGTAAGCGAACAAGGACTAGCGTCCCGGGGGGATACGCAGTATTTT
j_gene: TRBJ1-2; abundance: .; d_gene: .; v_gene: TRBV24-1; CDR3aa: CATSDRERSGYTF; CDR3nt: TGTGCCACCAGTGACCGAGAGAGGAGTGGCTACACCTTC
j_gene: TRBJ2-3; abundance: .; d_gene: TRBD2; v_gene: TRBV27; CDR3aa: CASSLWTSITDTQYF; CDR3nt: TGTGCCAGCAGTCTATGGACTAGCATAACAGATACGCAGTATTTT
j_gene: TRBJ1-5; abundance: .; d_gene: .; v_gene: TRBV3-1/TRBV3-2; CDR3aa: CASSQSDQPQHF; CDR3nt: TGTGCCAGCAGCCAGTCCGATCAGCCCCAGCATTTT
j_gene: TRBJ1-1; abundance: few; d_gene: .; v_gene: TRBV28; CDR3aa: CASSVTVNTEAFF; CDR3nt: TGTGCCAGCAGTGTGACAGTGAACACTGAAGCTTTCTTT
j_gene: TRBJ1-2; abundance: .; d_gene: .; v_gene: TRBV14; CDR3aa: CASSQVGGSGYTF; CDR3nt: TGTGCCAGCAGCCAAGTCGGGGGTAGCGGCTACACCTTC
j_gene: TRBJ1-1; abundance: .; d_gene: .; v_gene: TRBV12-3/TRBV12-4; CDR3aa: CASSLPGDTEAFF; CDR3nt: TGTGCCAGCAGTTTACCAGGGGACACTGAAGCTTTCTTT
j_gene: TRBJ1-3; abundance: .; d_gene: .; v_gene: TRBV7-9; CDR3aa: CASSFLANRATGNTIYF; CDR3nt: TGTGCCAGCAGCTTTTTGGCCAACAGGGCCACTGGAAACACCATATATTTT
j_gene: TRBJ1-3; abundance: .; d_gene: .; v_gene: TRBV4-3; CDR3aa: CASSQDRGSGNTIYF; CDR3nt: TGCGCCAGCAGCCAAGACCGGGGCTCTGGAAACACCATATATTTT
j_gene: TRBJ1-4; abundance: .; d_gene: TRBD1; v_gene: TRBV4-1; CDR3aa: CASSQDRGGNEKLFF; CDR3nt: TGCGCCAGCAGCCAAGATCGAGGGGGCAATGAAAAACTGTTTTTT
j_gene: TRBJ1-1; abundance: .; d_gene: .; v_gene: TRBV3-1/TRBV3-2; CDR3aa: CASSPTGLNTEAFF; CDR3nt: TGTGCCAGCAGCCCCACAGGGCTGAACACTGAAGCTTTCTTT
j_gene: TRBJ1-2; abundance: .; d_gene: TRBD1; v_gene: TRBV12-3/TRBV12-4; CDR3aa: CASSLGQGGGYTF; CDR3nt: TGTGCCAGCAGTTTAGGACAGGGGGGAGGCTACACCTTC
j_gene: TRBJ2-5; abundance: .; d_gene: TRBD1; v_gene: TRBV5-1; CDR3aa: CASRLQTGSQETQYF; CDR3nt: TGCGCCAGCAGACTTCAGACAGGGAGCCAAGAGACCCAGTACTTC
j_gene: TRBJ2-1; abundance: few; d_gene: .; v_gene: TRBV11-2; CDR3aa: CASSLDVIGAYNEQFF; CDR3nt: TGTGCCAGCAGCTTAGATGTGATAGGGGCCTACAATGAGCAGTTCTTC
j_gene: TRBJ1-1; abundance: .; d_gene: TRBD1; v_gene: TRBV7-9; CDR3aa: CASSLAGRGRMNTEAFF; CDR3nt: TGTGCCAGCAGCTTAGCGGGCAGGGGGCGTATGAACACTGAAGCTTTCTTT
j_gene: TRBJ1-2; abundance: .; d_gene: .; v_gene: TRBV30; CDR3aa: CAWTHDNYGYTF; CDR3nt: TGTGCCTGGACACATGATAACTATGGCTACACCTTC
j_gene: TRBJ2-3; abundance: .; d_gene: TRBD2; v_gene: TRBV19; CDR3aa: CASSINLAGADTQYF; CDR3nt: TGTGCCAGTAGTATTAATCTAGCGGGGGCAGATACGCAGTATTTT
j_gene: TRBJ2-3; abundance: few; d_gene: .; v_gene: TRBV25-1; CDR3aa: CASSDLTVGQGTQYF; CDR3nt: TGTGCCAGCAGTGATCTCACAGTCGGGCAGGGTACGCAGTATTTT
j_gene: TRBJ1-1; abundance: .; d_gene: TRBD1; v_gene: TRBV20-1; CDR3aa: CRAQGAEAFF; CDR3nt: TGCAGGGCACAGGGGGCTGAAGCTTTCTTT
j_gene: TRBJ2-4; abundance: .; d_gene: .; v_gene: TRBV28; CDR3aa: CAARAYAKNIQYF; CDR3nt: TGTGCCGCGAGGGCCTATGCCAAAAACATTCAGTACTTC
j_gene: TRBJ1-1; abundance: .; d_gene: .; v_gene: TRBV19; CDR3aa: CASSIGKGAFF; CDR3nt: TGTGCCAGTAGTATCGGGAAGGGAGCTTTCTTT
j_gene: TRBJ1-3; abundance: .; d_gene: TRBD1; v_gene: TRBV5-1; CDR3aa: CASSRSGQASGNTIYF; CDR3nt: TGCGCCAGCAGCCGGTCGGGACAGGCCTCTGGAAACACCATATATTTT
j_gene: TRBJ2-6; abundance: .; d_gene: .; v_gene: TRBV19; CDR3aa: CASSINRRATGANVLTF; CDR3nt: TGTGCCAGTAGTATTAACCGAAGAGCAACTGGGGCCAACGTCCTGACTTTC
j_gene: TRBJ2-1; abundance: .; d_gene: TRBD2; v_gene: TRBV7-8; CDR3aa: CASSWLQRGDYNEQFF; CDR3nt: TGTGCCAGCAGCTGGTTGCAGCGGGGGGATTACAATGAGCAGTTCTTC
j_gene: TRBJ2-2; abundance: .; d_gene: TRBD2; v_gene: TRBV5-4; CDR3aa: CASSPGLAGPNTGELFF; CDR3nt: TGTGCCAGCAGCCCGGGACTAGCGGGGCCGAACACCGGGGAGCTGTTTTTT
j_gene: TRBJ2-5; abundance: once; d_gene: TRBD1; v_gene: TRBV24-1; CDR3aa: CATSDHRDRAQETQYF; CDR3nt: TGTGCCACCAGTGATCACCGGGACAGGGCCCAAGAGACCCAGTACTTC
j_gene: TRBJ1-2; abundance: .; d_gene: .; v_gene: TRBV7-9; CDR3aa: CASSSRTANYGYTF; CDR3nt: TGTGCCAGCAGTTCCCGGACAGCTAACTATGGCTACACCTTC
j_gene: TRBJ1-5; abundance: few; d_gene: .; v_gene: TRBV29-1; CDR3aa: CSVLDRHLGPQHF; CDR3nt: TGCAGCGTCCTAGACAGGCATCTAGGGCCCCAGCATTTT
j_gene: TRBJ2-6; abundance: .; d_gene: .; v_gene: TRBV2; CDR3aa: CASRGGLSGANVLTF; CDR3nt: TGTGCCAGCAGGGGCGGGCTCTCTGGGGCCAACGTCCTGACTTTC
j_gene: TRBJ1-2; abundance: .; d_gene: TRBD1; v_gene: TRBV2; CDR3aa: CASRPRTGGANYGYTF; CDR3nt: TGTGCCAGCAGACCCAGGACAGGGGGGGCTAACTATGGCTACACCTTC
j_gene: TRBJ2-3; abundance: .; d_gene: .; v_gene: TRBV7-8; CDR3aa: CASSLEEQGNTDTQYF; CDR3nt: TGTGCCAGCAGCTTAGAGGAACAGGGTAACACAGATACGCAGTATTTT